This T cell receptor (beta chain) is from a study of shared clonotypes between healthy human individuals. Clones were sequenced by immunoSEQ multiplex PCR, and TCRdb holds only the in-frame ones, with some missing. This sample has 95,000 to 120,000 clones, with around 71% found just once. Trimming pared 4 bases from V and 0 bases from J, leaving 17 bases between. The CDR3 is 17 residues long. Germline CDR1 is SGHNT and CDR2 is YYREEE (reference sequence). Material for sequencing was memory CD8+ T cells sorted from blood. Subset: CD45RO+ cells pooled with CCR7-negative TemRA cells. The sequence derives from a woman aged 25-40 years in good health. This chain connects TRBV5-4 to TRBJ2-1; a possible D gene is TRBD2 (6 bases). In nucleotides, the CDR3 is TGTGCCAGCAGCCCTGAAGTCGGGAGAGGCTCCTACAATGAGCAGTTCTTC. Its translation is CASSPEVGRGSYNEQFF.